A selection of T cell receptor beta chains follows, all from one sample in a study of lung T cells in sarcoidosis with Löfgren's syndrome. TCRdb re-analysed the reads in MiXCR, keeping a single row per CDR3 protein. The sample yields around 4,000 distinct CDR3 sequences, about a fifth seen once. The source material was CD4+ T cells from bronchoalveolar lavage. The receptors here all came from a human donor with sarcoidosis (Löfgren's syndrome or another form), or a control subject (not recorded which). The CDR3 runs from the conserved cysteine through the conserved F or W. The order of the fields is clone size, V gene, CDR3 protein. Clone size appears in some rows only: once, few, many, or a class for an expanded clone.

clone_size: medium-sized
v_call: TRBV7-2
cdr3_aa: CASSLQGNQPQHF

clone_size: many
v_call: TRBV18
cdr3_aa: CASSYGRNTEAFF

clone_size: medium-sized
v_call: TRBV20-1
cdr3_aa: CSASGVSSTNIQYF

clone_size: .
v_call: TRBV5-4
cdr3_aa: CTSSMRAEDTQYF

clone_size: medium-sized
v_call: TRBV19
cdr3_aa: CASIRNRVNTEAFF

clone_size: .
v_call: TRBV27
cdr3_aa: CASASLTGPNEKLFF

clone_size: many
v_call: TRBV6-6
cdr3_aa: CASSYEMSGSGNEQFF

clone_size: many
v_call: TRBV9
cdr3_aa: CASSVGAGSGNTIYF

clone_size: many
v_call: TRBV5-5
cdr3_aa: CASSFGGDTEAFF

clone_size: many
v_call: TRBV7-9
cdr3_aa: CASSFDQYNEQFF

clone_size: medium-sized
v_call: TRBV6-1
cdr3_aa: CASSLTQPNTEAFF

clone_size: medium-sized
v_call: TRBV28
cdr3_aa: CASSLQPEGPQHF

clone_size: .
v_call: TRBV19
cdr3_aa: CANSIRVGNSGANVLTF

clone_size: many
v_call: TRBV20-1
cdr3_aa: CSASPLGTDTQYF

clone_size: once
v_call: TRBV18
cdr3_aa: CASSPGTNVKLFF

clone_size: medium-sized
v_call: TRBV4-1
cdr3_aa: CASSRTEQAPETQYF

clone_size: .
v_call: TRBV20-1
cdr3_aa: CSASRQGGPNEKLSF

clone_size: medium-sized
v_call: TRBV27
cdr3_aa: CASSLKGLSYEQYF

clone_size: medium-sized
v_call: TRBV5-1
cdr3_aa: CASSLAGGAKQETQYF

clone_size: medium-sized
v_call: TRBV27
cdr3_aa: CASSPRGAYTEAFF

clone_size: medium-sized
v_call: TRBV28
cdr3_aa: CASSSGQGVQPQHF

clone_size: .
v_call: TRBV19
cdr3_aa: CASMETGGGTDTQYF

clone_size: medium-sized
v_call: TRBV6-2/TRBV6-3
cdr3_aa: CASRSPGGYEQYF

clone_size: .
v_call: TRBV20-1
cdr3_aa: CSARFGTSGNTMYF

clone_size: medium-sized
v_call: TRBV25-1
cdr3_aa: CASSRDGYSSPLHF

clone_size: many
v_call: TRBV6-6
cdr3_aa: CASSYSRFPCEQYF

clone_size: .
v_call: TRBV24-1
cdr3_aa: CAASDPGTDSQYF

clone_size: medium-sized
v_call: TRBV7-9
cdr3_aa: CASSSSGDERNEQYF

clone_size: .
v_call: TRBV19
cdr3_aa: CASSPRSGVGTDMQYF

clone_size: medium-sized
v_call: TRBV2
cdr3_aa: CASYQRGYEAFF

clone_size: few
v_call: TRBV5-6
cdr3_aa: CASSWSGQGPTEAFF

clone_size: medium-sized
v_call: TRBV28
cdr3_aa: CASTPTTATNTEAFF

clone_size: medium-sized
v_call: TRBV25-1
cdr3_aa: CASSSDGFYTDTQYF

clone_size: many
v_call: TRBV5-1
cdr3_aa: CASSLLAGAVDTQYF

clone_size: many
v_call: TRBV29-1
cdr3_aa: CSVEGGQDQETQYF

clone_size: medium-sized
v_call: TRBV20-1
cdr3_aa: CSATGTGLETQYF

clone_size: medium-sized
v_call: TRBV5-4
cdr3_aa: CASSPPRQNIQETQYF

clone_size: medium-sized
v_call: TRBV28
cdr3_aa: CASSPPAGYNEQFF

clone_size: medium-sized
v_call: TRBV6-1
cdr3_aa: CASRAGNSPLHF

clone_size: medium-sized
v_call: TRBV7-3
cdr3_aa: CASSRQGSPTDTQYF

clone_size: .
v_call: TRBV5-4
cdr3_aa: CASSQLGGSGADTKYF

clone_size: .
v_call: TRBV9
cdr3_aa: CASSPRDRPNQPQHF

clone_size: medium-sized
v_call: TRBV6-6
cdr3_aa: CASSYSAGGADTQYF

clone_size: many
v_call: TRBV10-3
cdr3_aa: CAISESGAGVNSPLHF

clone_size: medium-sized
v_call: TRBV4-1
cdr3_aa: CASSQDDPGEKLFF

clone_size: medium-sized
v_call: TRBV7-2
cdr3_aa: CASSPDYLSTDTQYF

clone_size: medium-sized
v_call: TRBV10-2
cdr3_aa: CASSETGGASTEAFF

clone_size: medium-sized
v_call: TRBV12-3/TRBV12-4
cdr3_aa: CASQAGRSYNEQFF

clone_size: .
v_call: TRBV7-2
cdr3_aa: CASNRAPSYEQYF

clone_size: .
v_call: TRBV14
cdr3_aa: CASSQGLAYTQYF